Below, 29 T cell receptor beta chains from the same sample are listed, as sequenced in a study of blood T cell repertoires in COVID-19. Produced via immunoSEQ multiplex PCR; TCRdb's table is partial and in-frame only. The sample holds about 370,000 clones; 90% are singletons and the top ten take about 7%. The sequencing input was peripheral blood. These receptors were taken from a man aged 18 to 35 with active or convalescent COVID-19.

This chain uses TRBV4-3 with TRBJ1-2, with D hard to call. This CDR3 has 15 residues. CDR1 and CDR2 (germline): LGHNA, YSLEER. The V gene lost 0 bases and the J gene lost 5 bases, with 13 bases spanning the gap. CDR3 region: CASSQDPTSMYGYTF. The CDR3 DNA is TGCGCCAGCAGCCAAGACCCCACGTCTATGTATGGCTACACCTTC.

This chain joins TRBV19 and TRBJ1-4, with 8 bases identical to TRBD1. The CDR3 runs 15 residues. Germline assignment: CDR1 LNHDA and CDR2 SQIVND (reference sequence). V lost 3 bases and J lost 4; bases outside the gene matches: 4. CDR3 in amino acids: CASSIRTGINEKLFF. Written as DNA, the CDR3 is TGTGCCAGTAGTATCCGGACAGGGATTAATGAAAAACTGTTTTTT.

The chain couples TRBV6-5 to TRBJ2-1, with TRBD2 matching over 8 bases. The CDR3 runs 15 residues. V lost 8 bases, J lost 5 bases, and 11 bases stayed unmatched. The germline V gene has CDR1 MNHEY and CDR2 SVGAGI. The CDR3 spells CASLAGAGGHNEQFF. The CDR3 region has the DNA TGTGCCAGCCTCGCTGGGGCGGGGGGCCACAATGAGCAGTTCTTC.

The rearrangement links TRBV19 to TRBJ1-2; the D gene is possibly TRBD1 (5 bases). The germline V gene encodes CDR1 LNHDA and CDR2 SQIVND (reference sequence). CDR3 size: 12 residues. V gave up 10 bases and J gave up 7 bases, with 16 bases separating them. The CDR3 nucleotides are TGTGCCACTAAGGCCAGGGTGGCTGGCTACACCTTC. Its translation: CATKARVAGYTF. Full variable domain (rest looked up from reference TRBV19 and TRBJ1-2): DGGITQSPKYLFRKEGQNVTLSCEQNLNHDAMYWYRQDPGQGLRLIYYSQIVNDFQKGDIAEGYSVSREKKESFPLTVTSAQKNPTAFYLCATKARVAGYTFGSGTRLTVV.

In this sample, this clone turned up once. The chain joins TRBV6-1 to TRBJ1-6; D is undetermined. The CDR3 totals 12 residues. Germline V lookup: CDR1 MNHNS, CDR2 SASEGT. V dropped 0 bases and J dropped 10 bases, with 4 bases sitting between them. The CDR3 DNA sequence: TGTGCCAGCAGTGAAGCGCGATCACCCCTCCACTTT. Protein sequence: CASSEARSPLHF.

The chain joins TRBV5-4 to TRBJ2-5; the match to TRBD1 covers 7 bases. CDR1 and CDR2 from the germline V gene are SGHNT and YYREEE (reference sequence). Trimming took 6 bases from V and 0 from J; bases not matched to a gene: 8. The CDR3 sequence is 15 residues long. The CDR3 nucleotides read TGTGCCAGCACTCTAGACAGGGAAAACCAAGAGACCCAGTACTTC. Protein product: CASTLDRENQETQYF.

The chain has TRBV11-2 and TRBJ1-1, with D unresolved. The CDR3 runs 13 residues. The V end was cut by 2 bases, the J end by 0 bases, with 4 bases between. Germline CDR1 SGHAT, CDR2 FQNNGV. CDR3 amino acids: CASSLQVNTEAFF. In nucleotides, the CDR3 is TGTGCCAGCAGCTTACAGGTGAACACTGAAGCTTTCTTT.

The CDR3 DNA follows: TGTGCCAGCAGTTCCACAGGGGGGTACTCCTACGAGCAGTACTTC. Its translation: CASSSTGGYSYEQYF. This chain links TRBV6-6 with TRBJ2-7, with 8 bases that match TRBD1. CDR1 and CDR2 from the germline V gene are MNHNY and SVGAGI (reference sequence). The CDR3 spans 15 residues. Losses at the gene ends were 4 bases for V and 0 bases for J; bases not matched to a gene: 5.

CDR3: CASRQGKETQYF. The DNA of the CDR3 is TGTGCCAGCAGACAGGGGAAAGAGACCCAGTACTTC. The chain uses TRBV7-9 and TRBJ2-5; TRBD1 matches at 7 bases. CDR3 length: 12 residues. V trimming: 6 bases; J trimming: 3 bases; junction bases outside the gene matches: 1. The germline CDR1 and CDR2 sequences are SEHNR and FQNEAQ (reference sequence).

The chain has TRBV6-4 and TRBJ2-2, with D possibly being TRBD2 (6 bases). The V gene's germline CDR1 is MRHNA and CDR2 SNTAGT. V shed 0 bases and J shed 5 bases, with 16 bases lying between them. This CDR3 is built from 17 residues. The CDR3 nucleotides are TGTGCCAGCAGTGACTCTCCAGCCCAGGGAGGAACCGGGGAGCTGTTTTTT. It is translated as CASSDSPAQGGTGELFF.

This chain joins TRBV7-2 and TRBJ2-2; TRBD2 agrees at 12 bases. The CDR3 sequence is 17 residues long. J was trimmed by 4 bases and V by 2 bases; bases with no gene match: 5. In germline, CDR1 is SGHTA, CDR2 FQGNSA. CDR3 DNA: TGTGCCAGCAGCTTACCGGGACTAGCGGGTGGCACCGGGGAGCTGTTTTTT. It specifies CASSLPGLAGGTGELFF.

This chain connects TRBV19 to TRBJ2-7; 9 bases align to TRBD1. V shed 6 bases, J shed 0 bases, and the junction held 6 bases outside the gene matches. The CDR3 runs 15 residues. The V gene's germline CDR1 is LNHDA and CDR2 SQIVND (reference sequence). In nucleotides, the CDR3 is TGTGCCAGTAGACCGGACAGGGGCGGCTCCTACGAGCAGTACTTC. It encodes CASRPDRGGSYEQYF.

The chain is built from TRBV6-1 and TRBJ2-1, with 11 bases lining up with TRBD2. V trimming: 3 bases; J trimming: 7 bases; junction bases outside the gene matches: 2. Germline CDR1 reads MNHNS; CDR2 reads SASEGT. This CDR3 has 14 amino acids. CDR3 sequence: CASSDSGRVNEQFF. The CDR3, as DNA: TGTGCCAGCAGTGATAGCGGGAGGGTTAATGAGCAGTTCTTC.

The chain uses TRBV7-2 and TRBJ2-7, with TRBD1 as a possible D gene (5 bases). The CDR3 spans 15 residues. V was trimmed by 1 base and J by 2 bases, leaving 12 bases between them. Germline V lookup: CDR1 SGHTA, CDR2 FQGNSA. Here the CDR3 reads CASSLGSDSPYEQYF. CDR3 bases: TGTGCCAGCAGCTTAGGATCTGACAGTCCCTACGAGCAGTACTTC.

J is TRBJ1-2 and V is TRBV7-9; 10 bases match TRBD1. In germline, CDR1 is SEHNR, CDR2 FQNEAQ (reference sequence). The CDR3 consists of 16 residues. Trimming cost V 3 bases and J 6 bases; bases outside gene matches: 10. CDR3 region: CASSFSPRTGGDGYTF. The CDR3 bases are TGTGCCAGCAGCTTTTCACCCCGGACAGGGGGGGATGGCTACACCTTC.

This rearrangement joins TRBV6-5 to TRBJ2-7, with 7 bases fitting TRBD2. The CDR3 is 15 amino acids. Losses at the gene ends were 6 bases for V and 3 bases for J; bases not matched to a gene: 11. Germline-derived CDR1 and CDR2 are MNHEY and SVGAGI. The DNA of the CDR3 is TGTGCCAGCAGCCGAGGTGGGGGAGGGCTCTACGAGCAGTACTTC. It codes for CASSRGGGGLYEQYF.

The chain carries TRBV5-8 and TRBJ2-3; D uncertain. Trimming took 3 bases from V and 4 from J, leaving 24 bases between them. The germline CDR1 and CDR2 sequences are SGHTS and YDEGEE. There are 18 residues in the CDR3. The CDR3 nucleotides are TGTGCCAGCAGCTCCTTCCGGTGGTCTACCCCAATTGCAGATACGCAGTATTTT. Translating it yields CASSSFRWSTPIADTQYF. Full variable domain (rest looked up from reference TRBV5-8 and TRBJ2-3): EAGVTQSPTHLIKTRGQQATLRCSPISGHTSVYWYQQALGLGLQFLLWYDEGEERNRGNFPPRFSGRQFPNYSSELNVNALELEDSALYLCASSSFRWSTPIADTQYFGPGTRLTVL.

The chain is built from TRBV6-4 and TRBJ2-1, with a possible D match to TRBD2 (7 bases). The CDR3 totals 15 residues. Trimming stripped 2 bases from V and 1 base from J, with 9 bases between. Germline V gene data show CDR1 as MRHNA and CDR2 as SNTAGT. The CDR3 DNA reads TGTGCCAGCAGTGACGCGGGGGCGTCCTACAATGAGCAGTTCTTC. Its protein product is CASSDAGASYNEQFF.

This rearrangement joins TRBV7-9 to TRBJ2-1, with 8 bases lining up with TRBD2. The germline V gene encodes CDR1 SEHNR and CDR2 FQNEAQ (reference sequence). The J segment lost 10 bases and the V segment lost 8 bases, leaving 10 bases of the junction unmatched. This CDR3 has 13 amino acids. DNA of the CDR3: TGTGCCAGCTTTGAAGCGGGGGATGGAGAGCAGTTCTTC. The encoded protein is CASFEAGDGEQFF.

This sequence joins TRBV28 and TRBJ2-7; possible D gene TRBD1, 6 bases. In germline, CDR1 is MDHEN, CDR2 SYDVKM. CDR3 length equals 13 residues. The V end lost 2 bases, the J end lost 4 bases, and 9 bases lay between the germline ends. The CDR3 loop is CASSLTGRYEQYF. CDR3 coding DNA: TGTGCCAGCAGTTTAACAGGGAGATACGAGCAGTACTTC.

This clone was observed a single time. This chain uses TRBV28 with TRBJ1-5; D may be TRBD1 (6 bases). CDR3 size: 15 residues. CDR1 and CDR2 from the germline V gene are MDHEN and SYDVKM. V gave up 4 bases and J gave up 3 bases, with 13 bases separating them. The CDR3 DNA reads TGTGCCAGCAGTTCCCGGGACATGACCAATCAGCCCCAGCATTTT. Its translation: CASSSRDMTNQPQHF.

J is TRBJ1-3 and V is TRBV6-5, with D hard to call. Trimming took 7 bases from V and 5 from J, leaving 18 bases between them. The CDR3 has 15 amino acids. Germline lookup yields CDR1 MNHEY and CDR2 SVGAGI. CDR3 region: CASTLGLSGRNTIYF. CDR3 bases: TGTGCCAGCACCCTGGGTCTGTCTGGGCGAAACACCATATATTTT.

This clone was observed once. The J gene is TRBJ1-4, the V gene TRBV5-6, with 8 nucleotides matching TRBD1. CDR3 length: 15 residues. In germline, CDR1 is SGHDT, CDR2 YYEEEE. The V and J ends lost 0 bases and 8 bases, in that order; junction bases with no gene match: 6. CDR3: CASSLGRTGREKLFF. DNA for the CDR3: TGTGCCAGCAGCTTGGGGCGGACAGGGAGGGAAAAACTGTTTTTT. Complete variable domain (other parts from reference TRBV5-6 and TRBJ1-4): DAGVTQSPTHLIKTRGQQVTLRCSPKSGHDTVSWYQQALGQGPQFIFQYYEEEERQRGNFPDRFSGHQFPNYSSELNVNALLLGDSALYLCASSLGRTGREKLFFGSGTQLSVL.

V and J are TRBV5-1 and TRBJ2-5, with a weak D call TRBD1 (6 bases). CDR3 length equals 15 residues. Germline V lookup: CDR1 SGHRS, CDR2 YFSETQ. V lost 7 bases and J lost 7, with 23 bases in between. CDR3 loop: CASGESGAVRGTQYF. The DNA of the CDR3 is TGCGCCAGCGGAGAATCAGGGGCAGTTAGGGGGACCCAGTACTTC.

The chain uses TRBV9 and TRBJ1-1; 7 bases line up with TRBD1. The V and J ends lost 4 bases and 3 bases, in that order; junction bases with no gene match: 6. The CDR3 extends over 14 amino acids. Germline loops: CDR1 SGDLS, CDR2 YYNGEE. CDR3 sequence reads: CASSPRTGYTEAFF. DNA of the CDR3: TGTGCCAGCAGCCCTAGGACAGGCTACACTGAAGCTTTCTTT.

The V gene is TRBV11-2, the J gene TRBJ2-7; D possibly corresponds to TRBD1 (5 bases). V gave up 5 bases and J gave up 5 bases, with 16 bases separating them. In germline, CDR1 is SGHAT, CDR2 FQNNGV. This CDR3 spans 14 amino acids. The CDR3 DNA is TGTGCCAGCAGCCCGAGCCTTGGGGCGGACGAGCAGTACTTC. Translating it yields CASSPSLGADEQYF.

J is TRBJ1-5 and V is TRBV27; possible D gene TRBD1, 6 bases. The CDR3 contains 14 residues. Germline V gene data show CDR1 as MNHEY and CDR2 as SMNVEV (reference sequence). V lost 6 bases and J lost 2, with 11 bases in between. As DNA, the CDR3 is TGTGCCAGCAGACAGGGAAATGGCAATCAGCCCCAGCATTTT. Encoded protein: CASRQGNGNQPQHF.

The chain uses TRBV6-5 and TRBJ1-6; D remains unclear. The CDR3 runs to 15 residues. The germline CDR1 and CDR2 sequences are MNHEY and SVGAGI. V shed 6 bases and J shed 0 bases, with 9 bases lying between them. The CDR3 coding sequence is TGTGCCAGCAGATTTAGGAGCTCCTATAATTCACCCCTCCACTTT. Translating it yields CASRFRSSYNSPLHF.

This chain connects TRBV7-9 to TRBJ1-2, with D hard to call. From germline, CDR1 is SEHNR and CDR2 FQNEAQ (reference sequence). The ends were cut back, 0 bases at V and 2 bases at J, with 7 bases in the middle. The CDR3 totals 14 residues. The CDR3 region has the DNA TGTGCCAGCAGCTTAGCCCCAACAAACTATGGCTACACCTTC. Its translation is CASSLAPTNYGYTF. Using reference TRBV7-9 and TRBJ1-2 for the parts outside the CDR3, the full variable domain is DTGVSQNPRHKITKRGQNVTFRCDPISEHNRLYWYRQTLGQGPEFLTYFQNEAQLEKSRLLSDRFSAERPKGSFSTLEIQRTEQGDSAMYLCASSLAPTNYGYTFGSGTRLTVV.